The entry below gives a single T cell receptor (beta chain) sequence along with its context. This sample stems from a study of blood T cells in healthy people across ages. The ends were cut back, 2 bases at V and 6 bases at J, with 8 bases in the middle. Germline CDR1 reads DFQATT; CDR2 reads SNEGSKA (reference sequence). The CDR3 runs to 12 residues. A second PCR, run for about 7 to 11 cycles, used a sample-barcoded 5' primer plus a J-beta primer mix. TCRdb reprocessed the 5' RACE reads via MiXCR and lists one record per CDR3 protein. The data show 1.5 million to 2 million distinct CDR3 sequences, 28% seen once.

What was sequenced was blood. The sequence was collected from a woman under 40 in good health. V and J are TRBV20-1 and TRBJ2-1; D perhaps matches TRBD1 (5 bases). Here the CDR3 DNA reads TGCAGTGCTAGACAGGGCTGCAATGAGCAGTTCTTC. It yields the protein CSARQGCNEQFF.